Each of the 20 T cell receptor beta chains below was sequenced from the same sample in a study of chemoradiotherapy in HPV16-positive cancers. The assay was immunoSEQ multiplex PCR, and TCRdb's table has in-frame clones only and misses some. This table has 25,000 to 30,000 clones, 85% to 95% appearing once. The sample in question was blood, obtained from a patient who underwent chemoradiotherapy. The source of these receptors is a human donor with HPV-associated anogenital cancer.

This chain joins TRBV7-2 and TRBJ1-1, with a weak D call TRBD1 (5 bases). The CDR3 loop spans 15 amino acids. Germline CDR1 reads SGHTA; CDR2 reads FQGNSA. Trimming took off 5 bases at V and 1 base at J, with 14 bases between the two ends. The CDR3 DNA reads TGTGCCAGCAGCCTATACCAGGGAGAGAACACTGAAGCTTTCTTT. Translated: CASSLYQGENTEAFF.

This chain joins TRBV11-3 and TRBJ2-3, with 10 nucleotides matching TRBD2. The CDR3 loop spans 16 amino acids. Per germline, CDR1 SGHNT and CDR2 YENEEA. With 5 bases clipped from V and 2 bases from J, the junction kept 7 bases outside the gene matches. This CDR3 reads CASSEGTSEHTDTQYF. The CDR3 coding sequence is TGTGCCAGCAGCGAAGGGACTAGCGAACACACAGATACGCAGTATTTT.

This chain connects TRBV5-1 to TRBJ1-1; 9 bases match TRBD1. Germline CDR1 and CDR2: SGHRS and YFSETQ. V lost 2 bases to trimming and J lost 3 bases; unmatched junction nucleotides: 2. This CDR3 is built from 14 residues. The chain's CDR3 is CASSFRDRDTEAFF. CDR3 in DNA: TGCGCCAGCAGCTTCCGGGACAGGGACACTGAAGCTTTCTTT. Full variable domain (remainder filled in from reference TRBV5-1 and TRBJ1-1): KAGVTQTPRYLIKTRGQQVTLSCSPISGHRSVSWYQQTPGQGLQFLFEYFSETQRNKGNFPGRFSGRQFSNSRSEMNVSTLELGDSALYLCASSFRDRDTEAFFGQGTRLTVV.

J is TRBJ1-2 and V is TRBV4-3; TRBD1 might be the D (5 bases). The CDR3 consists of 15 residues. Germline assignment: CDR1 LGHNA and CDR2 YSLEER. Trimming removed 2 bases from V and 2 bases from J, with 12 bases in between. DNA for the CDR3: TGCGCCAGCAGCCAATCCCACCAGGGAAACTATGGCTACACCTTC. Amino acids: CASSQSHQGNYGYTF.

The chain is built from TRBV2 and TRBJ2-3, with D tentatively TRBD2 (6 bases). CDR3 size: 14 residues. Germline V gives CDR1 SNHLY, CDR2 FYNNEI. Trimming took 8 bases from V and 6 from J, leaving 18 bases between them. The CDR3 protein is CASGQGTARDTQYF. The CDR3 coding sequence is TGTGCCAGCGGCCAAGGGACTGCCAGGGATACGCAGTATTTT.

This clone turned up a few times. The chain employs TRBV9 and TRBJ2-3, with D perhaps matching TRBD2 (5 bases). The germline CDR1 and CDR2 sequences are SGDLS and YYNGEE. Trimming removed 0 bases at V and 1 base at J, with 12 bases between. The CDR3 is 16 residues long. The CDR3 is CASSVGSSAGTDTQYF. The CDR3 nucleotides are TGTGCCAGCAGCGTAGGTAGTAGCGCGGGCACAGATACGCAGTATTTT.

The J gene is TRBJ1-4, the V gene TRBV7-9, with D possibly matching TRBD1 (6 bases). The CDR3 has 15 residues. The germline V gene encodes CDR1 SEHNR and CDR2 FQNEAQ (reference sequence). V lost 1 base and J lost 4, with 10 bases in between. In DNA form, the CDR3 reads TGTGCCAGCAGCTTAGGAGGACAGTTTAATGAAAAACTGTTTTTT. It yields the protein CASSLGGQFNEKLFF.

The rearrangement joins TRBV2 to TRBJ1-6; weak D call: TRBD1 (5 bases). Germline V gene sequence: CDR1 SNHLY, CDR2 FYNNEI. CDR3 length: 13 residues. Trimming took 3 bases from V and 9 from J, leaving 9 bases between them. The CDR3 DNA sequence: TGTGCCAGCAGTGACAGGGTGGGTTCACCCCTCCACTTT. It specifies CASSDRVGSPLHF.

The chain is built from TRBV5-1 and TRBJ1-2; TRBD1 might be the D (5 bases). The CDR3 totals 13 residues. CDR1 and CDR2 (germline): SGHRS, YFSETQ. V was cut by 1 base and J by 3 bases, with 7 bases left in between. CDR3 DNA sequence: TGCGCCAGCAGCTTGACGGGGGACTATGGCTACACCTTC. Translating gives CASSLTGDYGYTF.

The CDR3: CASSPPGQGSYEQYF. The CDR3 DNA follows: TGTGCCAGCTCACCACCGGGACAGGGGTCCTACGAGCAGTACTTC. The V call is TRBV18, the J call TRBJ2-5; 10 bases line up with TRBD1. Near its end, the DNA agrees better with TRBJ2-7, so the J call may be wrong. CDR1 is KGHSH and CDR2 is LQKENI in the germline V gene. The CDR3 contains 15 residues.

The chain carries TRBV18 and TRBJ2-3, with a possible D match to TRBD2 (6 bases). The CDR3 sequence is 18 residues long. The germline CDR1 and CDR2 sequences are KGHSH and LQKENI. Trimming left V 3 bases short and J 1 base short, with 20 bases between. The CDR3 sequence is CASSPGGSGEGGTDTQYF. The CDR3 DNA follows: TGTGCCAGCTCACCCGGGGGTAGCGGTGAAGGAGGCACAGATACGCAGTATTTT.

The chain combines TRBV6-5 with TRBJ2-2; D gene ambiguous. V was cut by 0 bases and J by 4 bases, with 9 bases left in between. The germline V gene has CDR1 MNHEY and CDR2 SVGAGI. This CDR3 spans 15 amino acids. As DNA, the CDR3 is TGTGCCAGCAGTTACTCCGTGGGGTCCACCGGGGAGCTGTTTTTT. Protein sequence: CASSYSVGSTGELFF.

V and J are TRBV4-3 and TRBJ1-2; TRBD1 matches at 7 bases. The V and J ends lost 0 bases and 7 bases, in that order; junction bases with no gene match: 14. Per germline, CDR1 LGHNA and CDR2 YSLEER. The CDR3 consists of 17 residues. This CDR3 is CASSQDMGVEGARGYTF. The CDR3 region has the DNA TGCGCCAGCAGCCAAGATATGGGTGTGGAGGGGGCGCGTGGCTACACCTTC.

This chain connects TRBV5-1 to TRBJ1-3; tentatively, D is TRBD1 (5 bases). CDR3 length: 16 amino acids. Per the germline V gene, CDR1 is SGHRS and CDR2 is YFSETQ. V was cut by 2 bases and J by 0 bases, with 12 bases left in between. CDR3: CASSLGGTGSGNTIYF. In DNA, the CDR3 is TGCGCCAGCAGCTTAGGTGGGACCGGCTCTGGAAACACCATATATTTT.

CDR3 coding DNA: TGTGCCAGCAGCCCCGGACAGGGGTGGATAGACCTAGCTGAAGCTTTCTTT. This codes for CASSPGQGWIDLAEAFF. The chain uses TRBV7-9 and TRBJ1-1; 9 bases map to TRBD1. The junction had 16 bases not matched to a gene; V was cut back by 5 bases and J by 6 bases. The germline gives CDR1 SEHNR, CDR2 FQNEAQ (reference sequence). There are 17 residues in the CDR3. The variable domain in full, with the rest retrieved from reference TRBV7-9 and TRBJ1-1, is DTGVSQNPRHKITKRGQNVTFRCDPISEHNRLYWYRQTLGQGPEFLTYFQNEAQLEKSRLLSDRFSAERPKGSFSTLEIQRTEQGDSAMYLCASSPGQGWIDLAEAFFGQGTRLTVV.

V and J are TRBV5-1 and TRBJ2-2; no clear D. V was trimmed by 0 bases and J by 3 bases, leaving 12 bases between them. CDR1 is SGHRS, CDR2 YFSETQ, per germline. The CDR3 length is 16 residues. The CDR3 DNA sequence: TGCGCCAGCAGCTTGGCCTTGGACGGCGACACCGGGGAGCTGTTTTTT. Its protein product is CASSLALDGDTGELFF.

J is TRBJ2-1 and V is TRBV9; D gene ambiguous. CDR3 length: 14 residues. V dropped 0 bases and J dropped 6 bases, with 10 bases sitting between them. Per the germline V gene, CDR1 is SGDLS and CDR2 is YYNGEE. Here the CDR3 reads CASSVDLVGNEQFF. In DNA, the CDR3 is TGTGCCAGCAGCGTAGATCTGGTCGGCAATGAGCAGTTCTTC.

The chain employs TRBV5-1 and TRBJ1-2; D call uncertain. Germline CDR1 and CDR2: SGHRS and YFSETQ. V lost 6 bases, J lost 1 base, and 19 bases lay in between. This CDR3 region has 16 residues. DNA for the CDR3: TGCGCCAGCACCCCTCTTGGTTCGGGGTATAACTATGGCTACACCTTC. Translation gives CASTPLGSGYNYGYTF.

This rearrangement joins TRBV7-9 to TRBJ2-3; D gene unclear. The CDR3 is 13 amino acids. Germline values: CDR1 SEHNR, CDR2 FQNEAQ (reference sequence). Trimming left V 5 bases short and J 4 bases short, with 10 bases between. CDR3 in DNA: TGTGCCAGCAGCCCCCGAGGAGCAGATACGCAGTATTTT. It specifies CASSPRGADTQYF.

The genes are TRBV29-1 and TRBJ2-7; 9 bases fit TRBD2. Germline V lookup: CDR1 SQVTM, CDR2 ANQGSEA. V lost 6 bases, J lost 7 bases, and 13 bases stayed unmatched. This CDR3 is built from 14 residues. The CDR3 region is CSVVLSGGFSEQYF. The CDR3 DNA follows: TGCAGCGTAGTCCTTAGCGGGGGCTTCTCAGAGCAGTACTTC.